One and the same sample provided the 17 T cell receptor beta chains below, sequenced in a study of blood T cells in healthy people across ages. Using a J-beta primer mix together with a sample-barcoded 5' primer, a second PCR was run for about 6 to 12 cycles. One entry per CDR3 protein results from TCRdb running MiXCR on the 5' RACE reads. Here the sample spans roughly 650,000 distinct CDR3 sequences, roughly 30% being singletons. Sequenced sample: blood. Receptors were obtained from an elderly woman in good health.

This clonotype was counted a few times. This chain links TRBV30 with TRBJ1-4, with D possibly matching TRBD1 (6 bases). Germline CDR1 and CDR2: GTSNPN and SVGIG (reference sequence). V lost 2 bases, J lost 4 bases, and 11 bases lay in between. This CDR3 region has 14 residues. The chain's CDR3 is CAWSMGTYNEKLFF. CDR3 in DNA: TGTGCCTGGAGTATGGGGACATATAATGAAAAACTGTTTTTT.

This clonotype appeared many times. The chain combines TRBV2 with TRBJ2-7, with D possibly being TRBD1 (5 bases). Trimming left V 5 bases short and J 6 bases short, with 20 bases between. The CDR3 loop spans 15 amino acids. Looked up from germline, CDR1 is SNHLY and CDR2 is FYNNEI. CDR3 region: CASSPQGHFASEQYF. In DNA, the CDR3 is TGTGCCAGCAGTCCTCAGGGCCATTTCGCCTCCGAGCAGTACTTC.

This clonotype was seen repeatedly, ten times or more. This chain uses TRBV28 with TRBJ2-7; TRBD1 is a possible D gene (6 bases). This CDR3 region has 14 residues. V gave up 10 bases and J gave up 1 base, with 17 bases separating them. CDR1 and CDR2 (germline): MDHEN, SYDVKM. The CDR3 region is CATDTGRQSYEQYF. The CDR3 nucleotides are TGTGCCACCGATACAGGGCGACAGTCCTACGAGCAGTACTTC.

This clonotype was detected only a few times. The chain has TRBV4-2 and TRBJ1-2; possible D gene TRBD1, 5 bases. Trimming pared 0 bases from V and 3 bases from J, leaving 11 bases between. The CDR3 contains 15 residues. Germline values: CDR1 LGHNA, CDR2 YNFKEQ. The CDR3 DNA follows: TGTGCCAGCAGCCAAGATCTCGGGACGGACTATGGCTACACCTTC. Translated: CASSQDLGTDYGYTF.

This clonotype was seen many times. The rearrangement joins TRBV20-1 to TRBJ2-5; 7 positions match TRBD2. V dropped 1 base and J dropped 1; count of bases not matched to a gene: 6. CDR1 is DFQATT and CDR2 is SNEGSKA in the germline V gene (reference sequence). The CDR3 extends over 15 amino acids. DNA of the CDR3: TGCAGTGCTAGAGTATCCGGGGGGATCCAAGAGACCCAGTACTTC. It specifies CSARVSGGIQETQYF.

This clonotype has ten or more counts. The J gene is TRBJ2-4, the V gene TRBV12-3 or TRBV12-4; possibly TRBD1 for D (6 bases). Trimming cost V 6 bases and J 3 bases, with 15 bases left between them. This CDR3 comprises 15 residues. CDR3 in amino acids: CASSPTGYGKNIQYF. For the CDR3, the DNA is TGTGCCAGCAGCCCAACAGGGTACGGCAAAAACATTCAGTACTTC.

The chain links TRBV20-1 to TRBJ1-1; D is undetermined. The length of the CDR3 is 13 residues. Germline CDR1 is DFQATT and CDR2 is SNEGSKA (reference sequence). Trimming stripped 3 bases from V and 5 bases from J, with 13 bases between. The CDR3 sequence: CSARGVRGTEAFF. The CDR3 DNA follows: TGCAGTGCTAGGGGAGTCCGGGGAACTGAAGCTTTCTTT.

The CDR3 reads CASSSWYETGTRGANVLTF. Written as DNA, the CDR3 is TGTGCCAGTAGTAGCTGGTACGAGACAGGGACGAGAGGGGCCAACGTCCTGACTTTC. The chain has TRBV19 and TRBJ2-6; TRBD1 matches 7 bases. The CDR3 totals 19 residues. Germline CDR1 LNHDA, CDR2 SQIVND (reference sequence). Trimming removed 4 bases from V and 4 bases from J; junction bases left unmatched: 16.

The J gene is TRBJ1-2, the V gene TRBV7-9, with D perhaps matching TRBD1 (5 bases). V was cut by 9 bases and J by 6 bases, with 26 bases left in between. The CDR3 runs 16 residues. The germline CDR1 and CDR2 sequences are SEHNR and FQNEAQ (reference sequence). The CDR3 loop is CARSHGAGKGGHGYTF. CDR3 nucleotides: TGTGCCAGAAGCCACGGGGCTGGGAAGGGCGGCCATGGCTACACCTTC.

This clonotype was seen more than once but under ten times. A junction boundary mismatches the germline segment, possibly from a read error. The CDR3 is CASSGGGQGHF. In nucleotides, the CDR3 is TGTGCCAGCAGTGGGGGGGGACAGGGACACTTC. The chain recombines TRBV25-1 with TRBJ2-7; 9 nucleotides agree with TRBD1. The CDR3 has 11 residues. Germline CDR1 reads MGHDK; CDR2 reads SYGVNS.

As for this clonotype: A much larger clonotype is one base distant, so this may be a read error. The chain couples TRBV27 to TRBJ1-2; no clear D. The germline CDR1 and CDR2 sequences are MNHEY and SMNVEV (reference sequence). This CDR3 has 14 residues. V lost 4 bases, J lost 4 bases, and 13 bases lay in between. The CDR3 DNA reads as TGTGCCAGCAGTTGCTCCGGCGATAGCTATGGCTACACCTTC. This translates into CASSCSGDSYGYTF.

This clonotype was detected only a few times. V and J are TRBV30 and TRBJ1-1; no definite D call. Trimming stripped 7 bases from V and 6 bases from J, with 18 bases between. CDR1 is GTSNPN, CDR2 SVGIG, per germline (reference sequence). The CDR3 loop spans 13 amino acids. The CDR3 region is CASHREGRAEAFF. The CDR3 coding sequence is TGTGCCTCACACCGGGAGGGTCGTGCTGAAGCTTTCTTT.

This clonotype was found many times. The chain couples TRBV7-2 to TRBJ2-5; 12 nucleotides line up with TRBD2. The CDR3 runs to 17 residues. Germline trimming cut 1 base from V and 3 bases from J; bases unmatched to any gene: 6. Germline V gene lookup returns CDR1 SGHTA and CDR2 FQGNSA. CDR3 residues: CASSLDLAGGTKETQYF. In DNA, the CDR3 is TGTGCCAGCAGCTTAGACCTAGCGGGGGGGACAAAAGAGACCCAGTACTTC.

A remark on this clonotype: One end of the junction is discordant with germline, which a read error may explain. The chain carries TRBV5-1 and TRBJ2-7; TRBD2 aligns across 9 bases. CDR3 length: 14 residues. From germline, CDR1 is SGHRS and CDR2 YFSETQ. The CDR3, as DNA: TGCACCAGCAGCCCCCGGACTAGCGAAGACGAGCAGTACTTC. This gives the protein CTSSPRTSEDEQYF.

This clonotype was seen a handful of times. The genes are TRBV27 and TRBJ1-1; D call uncertain. Trimming took off 5 bases at V and 0 bases at J, with 7 bases between the two ends. The length of the CDR3 is 13 residues. The germline CDR1 and CDR2 sequences are MNHEY and SMNVEV (reference sequence). CDR3 region: CASSRNMNTEAFF. In nucleotides, the CDR3 is TGTGCCAGCAGTCGGAATATGAACACTGAAGCTTTCTTT.

This clonotype was counted at least ten times. V and J are TRBV5-6 and TRBJ2-7; no clear D gene. The V end lost 2 bases, the J end lost 5 bases, and 8 bases lay between the germline ends. The CDR3 consists of 12 residues. Germline V gene sequence: CDR1 SGHDT, CDR2 YYEEEE. Here the CDR3 DNA reads TGTGCCAGCAGCTTAAGCTGGGACGAGCAGTACTTC. Its protein is CASSLSWDEQYF.

The chain recombines TRBV29-1 with TRBJ2-3; D gene unclear. Germline V gene lookup returns CDR1 SQVTM and CDR2 ANQGSEA. V was shortened by 6 bases and J by 0 bases, with 7 bases between the two germline ends. This CDR3 is 12 amino acids long. The CDR3 DNA sequence: TGCAGCGTACCCCTTAGCACAGATACGCAGTATTTT. Translating it yields CSVPLSTDTQYF.